This T cell receptor (beta chain) derives from a study of blood T cell repertoires in COVID-19 (dated by TCRdb to about 2020). Context from the whole study: Samples covering the acute and convalescent phases of COVID-19 were provided by collaborators in the United States, Italy and Spain. The sample metadata nearly always contained a de-identified subject ID, COVID-19 status, age in years and sex. The prospective study material was composed of cDNA or gDNA derived from T cells, B-cell-depleted T cells, or PBMCs. A freely available public database, intended as a resource for researchers studying the immune response to SARS-CoV-2, is where the repertoires were released. Samples were obtained from the ongoing ImmuneRACE study (first 160 participants) and from 950 to 1,500 subjects provided by 6 global collaborators. Where available, HLA class I and class II types were obtained from metadata supplied by the sample provider rather than from assay-based typing. The dataset comprised deeply sampled blood TCRbeta repertoires from subjects exposed to, actively infected with, or recovered from COVID-19.

TCRbeta CDR3 regions were amplified from genomic DNA by means of the immunoSEQ Assay, a bias-controlled multiplex PCR. Per the original workflow: The number of nucleated cells in each sample was estimated by amplification of reference gene primers within the assay. To quantify the absolute abundance of each unique TCRbeta CDR3 rearrangement, sequence reads were collapsed and filtered. Productive Simpson clonality was computed per sample as the square root of Simpson's diversity index over productive rearrangements. Drawn from immuneACCESS, this table holds only the in-frame rearrangements with V and J called that TCRdb kept. Clones are partly lost; checked studies trace under half to an unresolved V gene and leave the rest unexplained. Clone size and the V and J calls come from that table; the DNA yielded D and trimming. In all, the sample holds fewer than 35,000 clones, and 90% of those were seen once. Approximately 11% of the sample is in the top ten clones.

Whole blood was collected in K2EDTA tubes by collaborating institutions according to the institutions' own protocols. For TCRbeta analysis, collaborators shipped samples in one of three forms: frozen whole blood, isolated PBMCs, or DNA extracted from either of those sample types. As for this clone: No cognate antigen has been identified for it. It has no much larger one-base neighbor in the sample; base qualities were not kept.

Study-wide conclusions, independent of this receptor: Clinical and demographic metadata were provided uncurated, with the amount varying by source and participant.

Trimming costs V 3 bases and J 8 bases, and their ends lie 10 bases apart. Reading from cysteine to phenylalanine, the CDR3 counts 12 amino acids. Kept here is only the CDR3 DNA, which spans 36 bases and is read in frame from base 1. Specimen: peripheral blood. This receptor was taken from a human donor in a cohort sampled during active COVID-19. Recombination joined TRBV12-3 or TRBV12-4 with TRBJ1-2; a tentative D match to TRBD1 spans 6 bases. The DNA is as follows: TGTGCCAGCAGTTTCTGGACAGACGGCTACACCTTC. This encodes CASSFWTDGYTF.